This T cell receptor (beta chain) was sequenced during a study of blood T cell repertoires in COVID-19. Study details: Samples taken during acute and convalescent COVID-19 were collected in the United States, Italy and Spain.

Seattle patient enrollment occurred during active infection, with longitudinal follow-up thereafter. In the source study's methods: Amplified reference gene primers provided the basis for estimating nucleated cell counts. The assay was immunoSEQ multiplex PCR, and TCRdb's table has in-frame clones only and misses some. That table gives V, J and clone size, and the DNA gave D and trimming. The table has 300,000 to 350,000 clones, roughly 86% seen once. This clone was detected once. The specimen sequenced was peripheral blood. The clonotype originates from a woman aged 70 to 79 with COVID-19, enrolled during active disease.

In DNA form, the CDR3 reads TGTGCCATCAGTGAAGGGACAGGGGATGGCTACACCTTC. It encodes CAISEGTGDGYTF. The chain recombines TRBV10-3 with TRBJ1-2, with 10 bases identical to TRBD1. CDR3 length equals 13 residues. Germline trimming cut 3 bases from V and 6 bases from J; bases unmatched to any gene: 1. CDR1 and CDR2 from the germline V gene are ENHRY and SYGVKD.